This is a list of T cell receptor beta chains from one sample in a study of blood T cell repertoires in COVID-19. Sequenced by immunoSEQ multiplex PCR; TCRdb stores in-frame clones only, minus some. This sample has 150,000 to 200,000 clones; 88% occur once, and the top ten carry approximately 4.4%. Specimen: peripheral blood. These receptors were taken from a human donor in a cohort sampled during active COVID-19. CDR3s include the opening cysteine and the closing phenylalanine or tryptophan. Fields, in order: D gene, V gene, J gene, clone size, CDR3 DNA, CDR3 protein. A D gene is named only where the DNA matches it firmly. Clone size is stated in some rows and not others, as once, few, many or a class when expanded.

TRBD2,TRBV9,TRBJ2-1,-,TGTGCCAGCAGCGAGGGACTAGCGGGACTCAACTACAATGAGCAGTTCTTC,CASSEGLAGLNYNEQFF
-,TRBV18,TRBJ1-3,few,TGTGCCAGCTCACCTTTTGAGGCAAAACTCTCTGGAAACACCATATATTTT,CASSPFEAKLSGNTIYF
-,TRBV24-1,TRBJ2-5,-,TGTGCCACCAGCCGAGGACAGAAAGAGACCCAGTACTTC,CATSRGQKETQYF
-,TRBV7-9,TRBJ1-4,-,TGTGCCAGCAGCCGCGACAGGAGAGCAACTAATGAAAAACTGTTTTTT,CASSRDRRATNEKLFF
-,TRBV6-5,TRBJ2-5,-,TGTGCCAGCAGATTCAGAGGCGCGGGGGAGACCCAGTACTTC,CASRFRGAGETQYF
-,TRBV3-1/TRBV3-2,TRBJ2-1,-,TGTGCCAGCAGCCAAGGGACAGTCAGTAATGAGCAGTTCTTC,CASSQGTVSNEQFF
-,TRBV29-1,TRBJ2-5,-,TGCAGCGTTGTCTGGGCCCAAGAGACCCAGTACTTC,CSVVWAQETQYF
-,TRBV5-1,TRBJ1-1,-,TGCGCCAGCAGCTCCCCAGGGTTTGAAGCTTTCTTT,CASSSPGFEAFF
-,TRBV27,TRBJ1-6,few,TGTGCCAGCGGATCGACAGGATTAAATTCACCCCTCCACTTT,CASGSTGLNSPLHF
TRBD1,TRBV4-3,TRBJ2-1,-,TGCGCCAGCAGCCAACCAGACAGGGGCCACAATGAGCAGTTCTTC,CASSQPDRGHNEQFF
-,TRBV6-5,TRBJ2-7,-,TGTGCCAGCAGTTACTCGGCAGGGGTCCCCTACGAGCAGTACTTC,CASSYSAGVPYEQYF
TRBD2,TRBV11-2,TRBJ2-2,-,TGTGCCAGCAGCTTAGCCCCTACTAGCGGGGTGAACACCGGGGAGCTGTTTTTT,CASSLAPTSGVNTGELFF
TRBD1,TRBV9,TRBJ2-1,-,TGTGCCAGCAGCAAGACAGGGCTCGGCCCCTACAATGAGCAGTTCTTC,CASSKTGLGPYNEQFF
TRBD1,TRBV5-8,TRBJ1-5,-,TGTGCCAGCAGGGGGGACAGGGTTGTATTGGTCAATCAGCCCCAGCATTTT,CASRGDRVVLVNQPQHF